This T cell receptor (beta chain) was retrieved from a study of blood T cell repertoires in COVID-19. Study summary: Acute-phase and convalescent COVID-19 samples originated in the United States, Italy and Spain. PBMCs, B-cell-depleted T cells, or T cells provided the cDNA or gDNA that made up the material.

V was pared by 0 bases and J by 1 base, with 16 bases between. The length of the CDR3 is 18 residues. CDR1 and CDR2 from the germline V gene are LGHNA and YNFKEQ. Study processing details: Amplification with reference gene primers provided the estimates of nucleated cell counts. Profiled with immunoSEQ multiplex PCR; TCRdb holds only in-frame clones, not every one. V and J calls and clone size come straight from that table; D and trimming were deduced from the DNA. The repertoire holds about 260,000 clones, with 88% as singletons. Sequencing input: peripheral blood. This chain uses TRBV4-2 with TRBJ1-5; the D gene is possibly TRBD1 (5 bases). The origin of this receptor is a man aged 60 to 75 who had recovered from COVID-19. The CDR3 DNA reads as TGTGCCAGCAGCCAAGAAAGAAGGCCGACAGCAAGCAATCAGCCCCAGCATTTT. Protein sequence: CASSQERRPTASNQPQHF.